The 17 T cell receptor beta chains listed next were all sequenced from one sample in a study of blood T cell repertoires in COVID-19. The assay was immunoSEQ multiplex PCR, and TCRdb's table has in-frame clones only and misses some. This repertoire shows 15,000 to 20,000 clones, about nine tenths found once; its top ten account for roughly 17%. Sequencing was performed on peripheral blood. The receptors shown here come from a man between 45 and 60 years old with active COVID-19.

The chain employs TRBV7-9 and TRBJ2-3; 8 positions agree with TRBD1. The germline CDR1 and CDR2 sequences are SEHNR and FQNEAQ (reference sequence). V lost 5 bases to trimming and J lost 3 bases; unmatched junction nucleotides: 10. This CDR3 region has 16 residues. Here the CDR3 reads CASSPGQGLLTDTQYF. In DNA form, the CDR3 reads TGTGCCAGCAGCCCCGGACAGGGTCTTTTAACAGATACGCAGTATTTT.

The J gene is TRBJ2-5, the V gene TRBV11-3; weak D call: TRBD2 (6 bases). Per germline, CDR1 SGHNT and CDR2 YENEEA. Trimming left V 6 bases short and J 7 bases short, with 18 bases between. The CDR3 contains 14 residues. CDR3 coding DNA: TGTGCCAGCAGTTTCCCGGGCTCGGGGGTGACCCAGTACTTC. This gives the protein CASSFPGSGVTQYF.

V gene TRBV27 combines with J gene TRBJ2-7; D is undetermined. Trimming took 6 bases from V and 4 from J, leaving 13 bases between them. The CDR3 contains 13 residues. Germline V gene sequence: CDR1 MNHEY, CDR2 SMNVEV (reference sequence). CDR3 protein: CASRLKARYEQYF. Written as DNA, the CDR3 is TGTGCCAGCAGACTTAAGGCGAGGTACGAGCAGTACTTC.

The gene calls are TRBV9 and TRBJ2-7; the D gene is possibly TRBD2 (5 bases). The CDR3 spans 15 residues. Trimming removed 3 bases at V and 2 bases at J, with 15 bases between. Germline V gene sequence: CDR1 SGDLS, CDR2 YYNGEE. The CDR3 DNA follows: TGTGCCAGCAGCGAGGGAGCCACAGATACCTACGAGCAGTACTTC. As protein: CASSEGATDTYEQYF. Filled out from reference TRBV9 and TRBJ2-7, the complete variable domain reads DSGVTQTPKHLITATGQRVTLRCSPRSGDLSVYWYQQSLDQGLQFLIQYYNGEERAKGNILERFSAQQFPDLHSELNLSSLELGDSALYFCASSEGATDTYEQYFGPGTRLTVT.

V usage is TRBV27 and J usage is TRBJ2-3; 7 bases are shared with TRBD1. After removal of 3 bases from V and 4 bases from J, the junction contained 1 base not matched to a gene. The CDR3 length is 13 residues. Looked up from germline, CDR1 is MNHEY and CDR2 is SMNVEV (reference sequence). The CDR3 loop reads CASSLRGPDTQYF. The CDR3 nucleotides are TGTGCCAGCAGTTTGAGGGGGCCAGATACGCAGTATTTT.

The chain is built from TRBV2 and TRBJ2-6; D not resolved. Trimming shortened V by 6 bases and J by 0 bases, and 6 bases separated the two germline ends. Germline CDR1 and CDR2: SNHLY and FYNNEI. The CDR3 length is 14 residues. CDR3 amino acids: CASSPSSGANVLTF. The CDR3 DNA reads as TGTGCCAGCAGCCCGAGCTCTGGGGCCAACGTCCTGACTTTC.

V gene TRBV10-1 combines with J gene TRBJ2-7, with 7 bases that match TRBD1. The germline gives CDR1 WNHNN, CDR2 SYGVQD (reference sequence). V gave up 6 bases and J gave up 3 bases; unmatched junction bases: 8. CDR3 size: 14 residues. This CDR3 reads CASSSTGLVYEQYF. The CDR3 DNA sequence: TGCGCCAGCAGCTCGACAGGGCTCGTCTACGAGCAGTACTTC.

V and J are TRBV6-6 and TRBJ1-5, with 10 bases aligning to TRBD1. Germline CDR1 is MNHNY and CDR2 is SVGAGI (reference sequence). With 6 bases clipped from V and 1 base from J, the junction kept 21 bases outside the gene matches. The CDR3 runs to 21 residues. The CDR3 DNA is TGTGCCAGCAGCCCCCAGACCGGACAGGGGGGGGGTCAGGTGAGCAATCAGCCCCAGCATTTT. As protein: CASSPQTGQGGGQVSNQPQHF.

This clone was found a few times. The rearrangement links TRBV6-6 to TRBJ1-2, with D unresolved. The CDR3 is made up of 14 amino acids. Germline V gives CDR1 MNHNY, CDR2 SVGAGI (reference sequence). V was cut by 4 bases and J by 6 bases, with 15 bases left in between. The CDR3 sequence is CASSSPQEENGYTF. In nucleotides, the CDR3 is TGTGCCAGCAGTTCCCCCCAGGAGGAGAATGGCTACACCTTC.

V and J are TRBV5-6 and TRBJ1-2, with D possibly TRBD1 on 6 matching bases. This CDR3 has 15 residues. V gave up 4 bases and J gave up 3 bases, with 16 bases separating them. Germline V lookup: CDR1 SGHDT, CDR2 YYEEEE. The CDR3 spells CASSPPGGTHYGYTF. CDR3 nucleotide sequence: TGTGCCAGCAGCCCCCCGGGGGGCACCCACTATGGCTACACCTTC.

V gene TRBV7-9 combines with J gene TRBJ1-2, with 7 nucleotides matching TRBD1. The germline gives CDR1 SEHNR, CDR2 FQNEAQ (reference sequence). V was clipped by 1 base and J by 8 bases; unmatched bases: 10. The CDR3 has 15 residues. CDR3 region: CASSLVNRGFGGYTF. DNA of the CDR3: TGTGCCAGCAGCTTAGTCAACAGGGGTTTCGGAGGCTACACCTTC.

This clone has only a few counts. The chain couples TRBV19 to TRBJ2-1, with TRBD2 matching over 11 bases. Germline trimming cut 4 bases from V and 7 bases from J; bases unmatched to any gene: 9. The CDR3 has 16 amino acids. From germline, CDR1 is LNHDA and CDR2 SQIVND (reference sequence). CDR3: CASSTLTSGNINEQFF. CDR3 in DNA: TGTGCCAGTAGTACCCTGACTAGCGGGAATATTAATGAGCAGTTCTTC.

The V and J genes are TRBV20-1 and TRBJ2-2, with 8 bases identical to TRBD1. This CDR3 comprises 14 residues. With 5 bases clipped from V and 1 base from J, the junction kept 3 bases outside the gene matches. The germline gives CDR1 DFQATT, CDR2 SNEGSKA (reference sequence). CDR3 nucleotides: TGCAGTGCTCGTGGGACAGGGAACACCGGGGAGCTGTTTTTT. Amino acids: CSARGTGNTGELFF.

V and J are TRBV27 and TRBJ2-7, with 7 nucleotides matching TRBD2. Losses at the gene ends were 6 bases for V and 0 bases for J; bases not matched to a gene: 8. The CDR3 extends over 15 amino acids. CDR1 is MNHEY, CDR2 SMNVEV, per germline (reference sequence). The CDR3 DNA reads TGTGCCAGCAGACCCCGACTAGCAAGCTCCTACGAGCAGTACTTC. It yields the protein CASRPRLASSYEQYF.

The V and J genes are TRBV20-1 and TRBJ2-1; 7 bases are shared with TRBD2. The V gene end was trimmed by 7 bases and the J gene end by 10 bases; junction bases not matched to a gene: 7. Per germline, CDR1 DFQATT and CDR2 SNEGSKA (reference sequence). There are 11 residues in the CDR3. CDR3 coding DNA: TGCAGTGGGACTAGATCGGACGAGCAGTTCTTC. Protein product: CSGTRSDEQFF.

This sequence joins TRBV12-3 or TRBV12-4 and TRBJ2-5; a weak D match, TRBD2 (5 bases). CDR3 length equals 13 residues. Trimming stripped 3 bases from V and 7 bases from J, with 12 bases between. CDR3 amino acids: CASSFNAAGTQYF. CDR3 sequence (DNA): TGTGCCAGCAGTTTTAACGCCGCGGGGACCCAGTACTTC.

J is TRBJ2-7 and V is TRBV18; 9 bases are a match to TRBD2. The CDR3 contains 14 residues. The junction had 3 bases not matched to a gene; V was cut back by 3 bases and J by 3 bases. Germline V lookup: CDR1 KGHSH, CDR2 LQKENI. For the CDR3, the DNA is TGTGCCAGCTCACCGGGACTAGCCTACTACGAGCAGTACTTC. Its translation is CASSPGLAYYEQYF.